This TCR beta chain was sequenced during a study of Ad26.COV2.S vaccination and SARS-CoV-2 variants. The study, taken as a whole, reports: After vaccination, substantial breadth of spike-specific CD8+ and CD4+ responses was reported. Participants given vaccine showed non-spike TCR breadth similar to that of placebo recipients.

The treatment here: 19 received Ad26.COV2.S at low or high dose, single or two shots; 5 received placebo; per-sample allocation not given. Each sample was drawn 63 days after the first injection (of vaccine or placebo). Whoever gave the sample was an adult aged 18-55 years in Boston. It was Wuhan-strain SARS-CoV-2 spike that the Ad26 vaccine vector expressed. Note on this clone: What it binds is unknown.

Trimming took off 2 bases at V and 6 bases at J, with 20 bases between the two ends. The CDR3 is 16 amino acids. CDR1 and CDR2 (germline): SEHNR, FQNEAQ (reference sequence). Sequencing was performed with immunoSEQ multiplex PCR; in TCRdb, only in-frame clones are kept and a portion is missing. The table includes about 400,000 clones, approximately 91% detected once. This clonotype was sampled from a person aged 18-65 years who received the Ad26.COV2.S COVID-19 vaccine or a placebo. The input for sequencing was peripheral blood, taken in a trial of Ad26.COV2.S vaccine versus placebo. This chain joins TRBV7-9 and TRBJ2-7; no reliable D call. CDR3: CASSLCRRPTACEQYF. The DNA of the CDR3 is TGTGCCAGCAGCTTATGTCGGCGTCCGACGGCTTGCGAGCAGTACTTC.